The 14 T cell receptor beta chains listed next were all sequenced from one sample in a study of IL-17A CD8 T cells in psoriatic arthritis synovium. Generated by immunoSEQ multiplex PCR, the TCRdb table keeps only in-frame clones and is missing some. The sample shows approximately 2,200 clones, around 68% of them seen only once. CD3+ T cells, isolated magnetically, got PMA and ionomycin for under 1.9 hours before cytokine secretion labeling. Actively inflamed joints of psoriatic arthritis patients supplied the aspirated synovial fluid. The sample comprised IFN-gamma+ CD8+ T cells from synovial fluid. The subset: IL-17A-IFNgamma+ memory CD8+ (Tc1) cells. These receptors originate from a human donor with psoriatic arthritis.

The J gene is TRBJ1-5, the V gene TRBV7-8, with D tentatively TRBD1 (6 bases). The CDR3 is 15 amino acids. Trimming cost V 3 bases and J 0 bases, with 9 bases left between them. Germline assignment: CDR1 SGHVS and CDR2 FQNEAQ. This CDR3 is CASSLDSYSNQPQHF. The CDR3 DNA reads TGTGCCAGCAGCTTGGACAGTTATAGCAATCAGCCCCAGCATTTT.

This chain uses TRBV7-9 with TRBJ1-1; 7 bases align to TRBD1. The CDR3 loop spans 14 amino acids. With 5 bases clipped from V and 1 base from J, the junction kept 4 bases outside the gene matches. Per germline, CDR1 SEHNR and CDR2 FQNEAQ (reference sequence). CDR3 residues: CASSPRTGNTEAFF. The CDR3, as DNA: TGTGCCAGCAGCCCAAGGACAGGGAACACTGAAGCTTTCTTT. Variable domain in full (rest from reference TRBV7-9 and TRBJ1-1): DTGVSQNPRHKITKRGQNVTFRCDPISEHNRLYWYRQTLGQGPEFLTYFQNEAQLEKSRLLSDRFSAERPKGSFSTLEIQRTEQGDSAMYLCASSPRTGNTEAFFGQGTRLTVV.

The rearrangement joins TRBV7-6 to TRBJ2-1; D is possibly TRBD2 (6 bases). CDR1 is SGHVS, CDR2 FNYEAQ, per germline. This CDR3 region has 16 residues. V dropped 0 bases and J dropped 4 bases, with 13 bases sitting between them. The CDR3 region is CASSLASSALYNEQFF. The DNA for the CDR3 is TGTGCCAGCAGCTTAGCGTCTAGCGCTCTGTACAATGAGCAGTTCTTC.

This chain connects TRBV30 to TRBJ2-5; no firm D call. Deletions cut 2 bases from V and 5 bases from J, with 12 bases between. Germline CDR1 GTSNPN, CDR2 SVGIG (reference sequence). The CDR3 sequence is 13 residues long. CDR3: CAWSSINPETQYF. The CDR3 region has the DNA TGTGCCTGGAGTAGCATCAACCCGGAGACCCAGTACTTC.

The chain has TRBV5-4 and TRBJ2-1; D uncertain. The CDR3 extends over 14 amino acids. Between the trimmed V and J ends, which lost 0 bases and 5 bases, there was a span of 9 bases. Per the germline V gene, CDR1 is SGHNT and CDR2 is YYREEE (reference sequence). CDR3 region: CASSLEGSNNEQFF. The CDR3 DNA reads as TGTGCCAGCAGCTTGGAGGGTAGCAACAATGAGCAGTTCTTC.

The chain couples TRBV9 to TRBJ2-2; the match to TRBD1 covers 10 bases. V lost 3 bases and J lost 7; bases outside the gene matches: 3. CDR1 and CDR2 from the germline V gene are SGDLS and YYNGEE. The CDR3 length is 14 residues. The CDR3 bases are TGTGCCAGCAGCGCAGGGACAGGGGACGGGGAGCTGTTTTTT. Amino acid sequence: CASSAGTGDGELFF.

V and J are TRBV19 and TRBJ2-1; perhaps D is TRBD1 or TRBD2 (6 bases each). Germline assignment: CDR1 LNHDA and CDR2 SQIVND (reference sequence). The CDR3 runs 14 residues. The germline V and J ends were trimmed by 5 bases and 4 bases, with 12 bases remaining between them. The CDR3, as DNA: TGTGCCAGTAGTCTCACAGGGACTTACAATGAGCAGTTCTTC. Translation gives CASSLTGTYNEQFF.

This clone was seen only a few times. V gene TRBV9 combines with J gene TRBJ1-6; 7 nucleotides match TRBD1. The CDR3 covers 15 residues. Germline trimming cut 4 bases from V and 3 bases from J; bases unmatched to any gene: 4. The V gene's germline CDR1 is SGDLS and CDR2 YYNGEE. The CDR3 loop is CASSYGTVYNSPLHF. The DNA of the CDR3 is TGTGCCAGCAGCTACGGGACAGTCTATAATTCACCCCTCCACTTT.

This rearrangement joins TRBV9 to TRBJ2-2, with D unresolved. The CDR3 is 12 residues long. Trimming shortened V by 6 bases and J by 7 bases, and 10 bases separated the two germline ends. Germline CDR1 reads SGDLS; CDR2 reads YYNGEE. The CDR3 DNA is TGTGCCAGCACCGAACGAGGCGGGGAGCTGTTTTTT. Residues: CASTERGGELFF. Using reference TRBV9 and TRBJ2-2 for the parts outside the CDR3, the full variable domain is DSGVTQTPKHLITATGQRVTLRCSPRSGDLSVYWYQQSLDQGLQFLIQYYNGEERAKGNILERFSAQQFPDLHSELNLSSLELGDSALYFCASTERGGELFFGEGSRLTVL.

This clone occurred a few times. The J gene is TRBJ1-2, the V gene TRBV6-1; TRBD1 agrees at 7 bases. CDR1 and CDR2 from the germline V gene are MNHNS and SASEGT. CDR3 length equals 16 residues. V shed 2 bases and J 3 bases; nucleotides not matched to a gene: 9. CDR3 protein: CASSELPTGADYGYTF. As DNA, the CDR3 is TGTGCCAGCAGTGAATTGCCAACAGGGGCTGACTATGGCTACACCTTC.

The chain uses TRBV25-1 and TRBJ1-3; D might be TRBD1 (5 bases). This CDR3 contains 14 residues. From germline, CDR1 is MGHDK and CDR2 SYGVNS. The V and J ends lost 7 bases and 1 base respectively, with 11 bases between them. The DNA of the CDR3 is TGTGCCAGCACAACTCAGGGTTCTGGAAACACCATATATTTT. It is translated as CASTTQGSGNTIYF.

The chain joins TRBV4-2 to TRBJ1-4; D possibly corresponds to TRBD1 (6 bases). Germline CDR1 is LGHNA and CDR2 is YNFKEQ. Trimming shortened V by 0 bases and J by 8 bases, and 13 bases separated the two germline ends. This CDR3 region has 15 residues. CDR3 coding DNA: TGTGCCAGCAGCCAAGATGGGGGCGTATCGGAAAAACTGTTTTTT. It is translated as CASSQDGGVSEKLFF.

The CDR3 sequence: CASSETPAMNTEAFF. Written as DNA, the CDR3 is TGTGCCAGCAGTGAAACCCCAGCCATGAACACTGAAGCTTTCTTT. This sequence joins TRBV2 and TRBJ1-1; D uncertain. This CDR3 comprises 15 residues. Trimming stripped 2 bases from V and 0 bases from J, with 10 bases between. From germline, CDR1 is SNHLY and CDR2 FYNNEI.

The J gene is TRBJ1-1, the V gene TRBV28, with D maybe TRBD1 (6 bases). Deletions cut 6 bases from V and 3 bases from J, with 11 bases between. The CDR3 extends over 13 amino acids. Germline V gene sequence: CDR1 MDHEN, CDR2 SYDVKM. Written as DNA, the CDR3 is TGTGCCAGCAGGATCCCAGGGGACACTGAAGCTTTCTTT. It is translated as CASRIPGDTEAFF.